Shown below are 13 T cell receptor beta chains from a single sample sequenced in a study of T cell repertoires in cytomegalovirus infection. TCRdb processed the reads anew with MiXCR; each CDR3 protein has one entry. The profile shows about 680,000 distinct CDR3 sequences, approximately 24% of them singletons. Sequenced: CD8+ T cells from PBMCs. The receptor source for this set is a human donor in good health (CMV status not recorded). Some clones in this sample may be carry-over from other donors' samples.

Turning to this clonotype: It may be a read error: a sequence one base away is much more abundant. As the CDR3 is not closed by the conserved phenylalanine or tryptophan, this likely results from a read error. This sequence joins TRBV6-1 and TRBJ2-3, with D perhaps matching TRBD2 (7 bases). CDR3 length: 16 residues. Germline CDR1 reads MNHNS; CDR2 reads SASEGT. Trimming removed 2 bases at V and 2 bases at J, with 14 bases between. The CDR3 region has the DNA TGTGCCAGCAGTGAATGGGAGGGGGGGCCCACAGATACGCAGTATGTT. Translated, it gives CASSEWEGGPTDTQYV.

There are a few counts of this clonotype. The J gene is TRBJ1-2, the V gene TRBV29-1, with TRBD1 as a possible D gene (5 bases). V gave up 0 bases and J gave up 4 bases, with 15 bases separating them. This CDR3 is built from 15 residues. Germline values: CDR1 SQVTM, CDR2 ANQGSEA. The CDR3 DNA reads TGCAGCGTTGAAGACTCTCAGGGCCCCTTCTATGGCTACACCTTC. It specifies CSVEDSQGPFYGYTF.

The V gene is TRBV2, the J gene TRBJ1-1; no clear D. The V end lost 6 bases, the J end lost 13 bases, and 18 bases lay between the germline ends. The V gene's germline CDR1 is SNHLY and CDR2 FYNNEI. The CDR3 covers 12 residues. CDR3 loop: CASRDGPRKVFF. DNA of the CDR3: TGTGCCAGCAGAGACGGACCGCGGAAAGTTTTCTTT.

V is TRBV7-6 and J is TRBJ1-1; possibly TRBD1 for D (6 bases). CDR1 SGHVS and CDR2 FNYEAQ come from the germline V gene. The CDR3 sequence is 15 residues long. V was cut by 1 base and J by 3 bases, with 12 bases left in between. The CDR3 DNA follows: TGTGCCAGCAGCTTAGTAGGCGCAGGGGACACTGAAGCTTTCTTT. Translation: CASSLVGAGDTEAFF.

On this clonotype: This sequence may be a read error, since a much larger clone differs from it by one base. The chain joins TRBV7-6 to TRBJ2-1; D is uncertain. The germline V gene encodes CDR1 SGHVS and CDR2 FNYEAQ. The CDR3 is 11 amino acids. The chain's CDR3 is CANSLAYEQFF. As DNA, the CDR3 is TGTGCCAACAGCTTAGCCTATGAGCAGTTCTTC.

There are a few counts of this clonotype. CDR3 sequence reads: CSAPGPGWGGELFF. The CDR3 region has the DNA TGCAGTGCCCCCGGGCCTGGCTGGGGCGGGGAGCTGTTTTTT. The rearrangement links TRBV20-1 to TRBJ2-2; D gene uncertain. The CDR3 consists of 14 residues. V was shortened by 6 bases and J by 7 bases, with 18 bases between the two germline ends. Germline V lookup: CDR1 DFQATT, CDR2 SNEGSKA (reference sequence).

This clonotype was seen only a few times. The V call is TRBV6-6, the J call TRBJ2-5, with 7 bases matching TRBD2. Trimming at V came to 4 bases and at J to 5 bases, leaving 7 bases not matched to a gene. CDR3 length: 14 residues. CDR1 is MNHNY and CDR2 is SVGAGI in the germline V gene (reference sequence). This CDR3 is CASSFAGEGETQYF. The CDR3 DNA is TGTGCCAGCAGTTTCGCGGGGGAGGGGGAGACCCAGTACTTC.

This clonotype was observed a handful of times. The chain joins TRBV6-6 to TRBJ2-1; possible D gene TRBD1, 5 bases. This CDR3 spans 14 amino acids. Germline V gene sequence: CDR1 MNHNY, CDR2 SVGAGI (reference sequence). V lost 0 bases and J 9 bases, leaving 12 bases between the germline ends. The CDR3 DNA follows: TGTGCCAGCAGTTACTCCCAGGGCAGTGGTGAGCAGTTCTTC. This translates into CASSYSQGSGEQFF.

This chain uses TRBV28 with TRBJ2-4, with TRBD2 matching over 7 bases. Losses at the gene ends were 2 bases for V and 8 bases for J; bases not matched to a gene: 9. Germline V gene sequence: CDR1 MDHEN, CDR2 SYDVKM. This CDR3 comprises 15 residues. Here the CDR3 DNA reads TGTGCCAGCAGTTTACCCCTGGGAGGGTACGACATTCAGTACTTC. Protein: CASSLPLGGYDIQYF.

The chain links TRBV7-9 to TRBJ2-7, with D hard to call. This CDR3 has 15 residues. Trimming took off 1 base at V and 2 bases at J, with 12 bases between the two ends. Looked up from germline, CDR1 is SEHNR and CDR2 is FQNEAQ (reference sequence). The CDR3 loop is CASSLGDPRTYEQYF. The CDR3 nucleotides read TGTGCCAGCAGCTTAGGAGACCCTCGAACCTACGAGCAGTACTTC.

Concerning this clonotype: A read error is likely, as this CDR3 ends without the conserved phenylalanine or tryptophan. V gene TRBV10-2 combines with J gene TRBJ2-7; D unclear. V lost 5 bases and J lost 6, with 8 bases in between. From germline, CDR1 is WSHSY and CDR2 SAAADI. The CDR3 covers 11 residues. CDR3 nucleotide sequence: TGCGCCAGCAGTCGTAAGTCCGAGCAGTACATC. Translation: CASSRKSEQYI.

This clonotype turned up a few times. The chain recombines TRBV6-2 or TRBV6-3 with TRBJ2-7; D ambiguous. CDR1 and CDR2 (germline): MNHEY, SVGEGT. This CDR3 comprises 17 residues. Trimming left V 4 bases short and J 0 bases short, with 19 bases between. The CDR3 protein is CASSSLLRRRNSYEQYV. CDR3 bases: TGTGCCAGCAGTTCCCTGCTCCGACGGCGAAACTCCTACGAGCAGTACGTC.

The V gene is TRBV4-1, the J gene TRBJ2-1; TRBD2 matches at 8 bases. The junction had 13 bases not matched to a gene; V was cut back by 0 bases and J by 9 bases. The CDR3 extends over 17 amino acids. CDR1 is MGHRA, CDR2 YSYEKL, per germline. The CDR3 coding sequence is TGCGCCAGCAGCCAAGACAAAATTCGTAGCGGGGACGGTGAGCAGTTCTTC. This gives the protein CASSQDKIRSGDGEQFF.